This T cell receptor (beta chain) originates from a study of Graves' ophthalmopathy and Graves' hyperthyroidism. Each donor who had ophthalmopathy showed moderate-to-severe activity, a CAS of ≥3, a NOSPECS of ≥4, and a duration under 3 months. CDR3 length: 14 amino acids. The V gene's germline CDR1 is SNHLY and CDR2 FYNNEI. RNA served as the template for amplifying TCR beta CDR3 regions. In the first round, RT-PCR was carried out with HTBI primers, and a multiplex PCR formed the second round. Each CDR3 protein gets one entry after TCRdb re-called the multiplex PCR reads with MiXCR. This table holds approximately 700,000 distinct CDR3 sequences, approximately 39% found once.

V usage is TRBV2 and J usage is TRBJ2-5; 8 bases line up with TRBD2. The end of the DNA aligns better with TRBJ2-1, so the J call may be wrong. The clonotype was recovered from an adult man with Graves' ophthalmopathy. Sequencing input: peripheral blood. The CDR3 DNA is TGTGCCAGCAGCTCCCGGACTAGCAGCAATGAGCAGTTCTTC. As protein: CASSSRTSSNEQFF.